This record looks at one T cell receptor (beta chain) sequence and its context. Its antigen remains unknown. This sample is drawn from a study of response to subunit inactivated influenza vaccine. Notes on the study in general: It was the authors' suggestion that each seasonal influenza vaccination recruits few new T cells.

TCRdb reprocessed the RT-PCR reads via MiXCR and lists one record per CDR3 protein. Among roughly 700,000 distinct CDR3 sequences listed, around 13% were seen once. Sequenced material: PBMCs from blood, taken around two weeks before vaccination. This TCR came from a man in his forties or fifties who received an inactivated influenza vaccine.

CDR3 sequence (DNA): TGTGCCAGCAGCGAGGTGGGGGCGGGCGGCTACACCTTC. Amino acid sequence: CASSEVGAGGYTF. The chain couples TRBV6-1 to TRBJ1-2; TRBD1 might be the D (6 bases). This CDR3 region has 13 residues. Trimming removed 6 bases from V and 8 bases from J, with 16 bases in between. Germline loops: CDR1 MNHNS, CDR2 SASEGT.